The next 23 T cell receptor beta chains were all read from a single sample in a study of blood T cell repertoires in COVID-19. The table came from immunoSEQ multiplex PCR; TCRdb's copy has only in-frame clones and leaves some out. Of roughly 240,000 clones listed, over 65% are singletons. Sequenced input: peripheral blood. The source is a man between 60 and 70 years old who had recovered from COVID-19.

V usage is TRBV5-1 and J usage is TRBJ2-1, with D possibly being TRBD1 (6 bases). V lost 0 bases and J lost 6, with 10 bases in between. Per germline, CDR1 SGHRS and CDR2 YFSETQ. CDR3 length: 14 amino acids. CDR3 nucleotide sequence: TGCGCCAGCAGCTTGGGACAGGTTAGCAATGAGCAGTTCTTC. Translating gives CASSLGQVSNEQFF.

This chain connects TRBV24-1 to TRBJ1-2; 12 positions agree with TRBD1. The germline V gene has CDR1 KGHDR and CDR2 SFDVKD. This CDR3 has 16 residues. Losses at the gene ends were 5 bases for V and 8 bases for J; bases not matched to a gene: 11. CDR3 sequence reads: CATSGGQGARAGGYTF. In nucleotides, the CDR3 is TGTGCCACCAGTGGGGGACAGGGGGCGAGGGCTGGCGGCTACACCTTC.

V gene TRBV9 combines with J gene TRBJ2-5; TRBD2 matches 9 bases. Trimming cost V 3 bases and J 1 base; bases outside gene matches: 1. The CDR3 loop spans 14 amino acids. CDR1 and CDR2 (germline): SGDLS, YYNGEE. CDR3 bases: TGTGCCAGCAGCGGCGGGGGGGCCCAAGAGACCCAGTACTTC. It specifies CASSGGGAQETQYF.

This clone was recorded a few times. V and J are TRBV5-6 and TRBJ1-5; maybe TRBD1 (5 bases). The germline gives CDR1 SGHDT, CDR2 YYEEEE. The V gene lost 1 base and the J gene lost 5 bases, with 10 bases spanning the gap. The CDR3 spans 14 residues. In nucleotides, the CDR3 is TGTGCCAGCAGCTTGTTTCTAGGGGATCAGCCCCAGCATTTT. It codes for CASSLFLGDQPQHF.

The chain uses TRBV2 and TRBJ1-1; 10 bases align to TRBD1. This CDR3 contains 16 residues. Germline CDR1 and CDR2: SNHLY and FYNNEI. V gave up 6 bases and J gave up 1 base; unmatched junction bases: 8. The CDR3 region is CASRSDRGFRNTEAFF. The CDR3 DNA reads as TGTGCCAGCAGATCGGACAGGGGGTTCCGGAACACTGAAGCTTTCTTT.

CDR3 bases: TGTGCCAGCAGCTTAGATCCCCCCAGCGGAAGCTCCTACAATGAGCAGTTCTTC. It translates to CASSLDPPSGSSYNEQFF. The chain has TRBV11-2 and TRBJ2-1; a weak D match, TRBD2 (5 bases). CDR1 SGHAT and CDR2 FQNNGV come from the germline V gene. This CDR3 has 18 amino acids. V lost 0 bases to trimming and J lost 0 bases, with 15 bases between them.

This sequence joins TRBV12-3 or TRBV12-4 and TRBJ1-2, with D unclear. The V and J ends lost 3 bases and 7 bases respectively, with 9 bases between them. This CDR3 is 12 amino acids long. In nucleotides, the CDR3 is TGTGCCAGCAGTTTCCCCCGGTTTGGCTACACCTTC. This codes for CASSFPRFGYTF.

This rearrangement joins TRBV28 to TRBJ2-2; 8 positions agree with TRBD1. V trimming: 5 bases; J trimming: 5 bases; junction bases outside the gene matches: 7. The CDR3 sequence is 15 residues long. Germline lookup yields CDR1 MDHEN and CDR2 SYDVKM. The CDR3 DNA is TGTGCCAGCAGTCAAACGGGACAGGTGACCGGGGAGCTGTTTTTT. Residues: CASSQTGQVTGELFF.

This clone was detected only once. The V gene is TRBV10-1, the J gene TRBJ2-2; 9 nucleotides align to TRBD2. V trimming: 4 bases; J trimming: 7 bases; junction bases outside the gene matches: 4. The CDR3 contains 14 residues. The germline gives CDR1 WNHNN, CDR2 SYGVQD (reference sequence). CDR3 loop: CASSGSGRLGELFF. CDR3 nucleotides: TGCGCCAGCAGTGGTAGCGGGAGACTCGGGGAGCTGTTTTTT.

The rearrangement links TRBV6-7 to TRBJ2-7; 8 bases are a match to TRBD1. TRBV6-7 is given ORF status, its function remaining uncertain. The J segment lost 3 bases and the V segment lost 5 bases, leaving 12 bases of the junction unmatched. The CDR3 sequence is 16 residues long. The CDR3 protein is CASSKIRQGPVYEQYF. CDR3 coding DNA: TGTGCCAGCAGTAAGATAAGACAGGGGCCTGTCTACGAGCAGTACTTC.

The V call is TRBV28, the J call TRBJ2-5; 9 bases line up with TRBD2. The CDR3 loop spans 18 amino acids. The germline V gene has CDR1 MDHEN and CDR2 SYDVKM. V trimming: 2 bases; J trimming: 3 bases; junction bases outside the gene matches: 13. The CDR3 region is CASSLRGLAGYSKETQYF. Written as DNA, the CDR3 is TGTGCCAGCAGTTTAAGGGGGCTAGCGGGGTACTCCAAAGAGACCCAGTACTTC.

Here the CDR3 reads CASSRGLDPGELFF. In DNA, the CDR3 is TGCGCCAGCAGTAGAGGACTAGACCCCGGGGAGCTGTTTTTT. V gene TRBV10-1 combines with J gene TRBJ2-2, with 7 bases aligning to TRBD2. This CDR3 is built from 14 residues. Germline-derived CDR1 and CDR2 are WNHNN and SYGVQD (reference sequence). J gave up 6 bases and V 5 bases, and 6 bases lay outside the gene matches.

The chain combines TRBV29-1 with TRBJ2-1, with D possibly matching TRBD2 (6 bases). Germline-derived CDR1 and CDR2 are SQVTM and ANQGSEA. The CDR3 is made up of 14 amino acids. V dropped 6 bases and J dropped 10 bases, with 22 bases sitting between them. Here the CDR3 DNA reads TGCAGCGTCGCTGGGACTCGCCGAGGTAAGGAGCAGTTCTTC. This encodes CSVAGTRRGKEQFF.

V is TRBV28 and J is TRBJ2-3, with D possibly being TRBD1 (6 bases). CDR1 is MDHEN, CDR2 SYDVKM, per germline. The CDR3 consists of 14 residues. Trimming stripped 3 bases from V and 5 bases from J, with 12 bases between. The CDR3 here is CASSLTGGRDTQYF. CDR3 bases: TGTGCCAGCAGTTTGACTGGGGGCAGAGATACGCAGTATTTT.

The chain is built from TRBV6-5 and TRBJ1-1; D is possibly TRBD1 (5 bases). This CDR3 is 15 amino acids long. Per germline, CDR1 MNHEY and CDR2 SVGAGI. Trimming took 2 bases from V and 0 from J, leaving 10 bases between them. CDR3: CASSYMGGVNTEAFF. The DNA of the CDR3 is TGTGCCAGCAGTTACATGGGGGGGGTGAACACTGAAGCTTTCTTT.

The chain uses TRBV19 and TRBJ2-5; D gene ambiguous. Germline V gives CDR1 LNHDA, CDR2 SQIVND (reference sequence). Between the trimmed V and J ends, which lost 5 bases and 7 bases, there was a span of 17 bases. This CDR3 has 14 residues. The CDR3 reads CASSPPTSPGTQYF. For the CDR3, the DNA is TGTGCCAGTAGTCCCCCCACCAGTCCGGGGACCCAGTACTTC.

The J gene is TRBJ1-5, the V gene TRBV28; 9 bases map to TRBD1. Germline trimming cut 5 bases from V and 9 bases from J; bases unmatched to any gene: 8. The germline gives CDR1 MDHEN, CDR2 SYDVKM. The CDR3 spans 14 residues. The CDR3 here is CASSEGQGHRPQHF. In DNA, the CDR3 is TGTGCCAGCAGTGAGGGACAGGGTCATAGGCCCCAGCATTTT.

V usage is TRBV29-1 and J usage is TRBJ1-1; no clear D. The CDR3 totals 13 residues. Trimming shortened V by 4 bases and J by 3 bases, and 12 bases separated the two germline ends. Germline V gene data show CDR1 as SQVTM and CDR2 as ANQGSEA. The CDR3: CSVVVIIDTEAFF. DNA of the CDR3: TGCAGCGTTGTAGTCATCATCGACACTGAAGCTTTCTTT.

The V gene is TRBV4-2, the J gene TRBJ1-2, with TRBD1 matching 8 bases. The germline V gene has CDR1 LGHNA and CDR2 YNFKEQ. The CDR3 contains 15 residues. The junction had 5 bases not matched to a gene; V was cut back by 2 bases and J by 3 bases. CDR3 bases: TGTGCCAGCAGCCAAACGCAGGGGGCCGACTATGGCTACACCTTC. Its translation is CASSQTQGADYGYTF.

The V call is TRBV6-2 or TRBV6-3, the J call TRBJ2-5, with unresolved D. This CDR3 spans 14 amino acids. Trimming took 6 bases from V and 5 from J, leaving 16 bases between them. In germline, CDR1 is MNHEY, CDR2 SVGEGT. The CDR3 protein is CASRPRQFGETQYF. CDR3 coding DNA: TGTGCCAGCAGGCCTCGGCAATTCGGGGAGACCCAGTACTTC.

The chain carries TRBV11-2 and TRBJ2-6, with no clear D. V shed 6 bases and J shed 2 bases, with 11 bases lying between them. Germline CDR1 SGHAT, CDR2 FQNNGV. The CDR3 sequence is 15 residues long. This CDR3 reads CASSPIRTGANVLTF. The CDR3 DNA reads TGTGCCAGCAGTCCTATCAGGACTGGGGCCAACGTCCTGACTTTC.

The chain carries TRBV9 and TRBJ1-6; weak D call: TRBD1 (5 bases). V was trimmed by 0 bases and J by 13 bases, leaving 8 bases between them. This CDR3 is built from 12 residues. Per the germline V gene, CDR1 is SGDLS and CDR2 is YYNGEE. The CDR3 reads CASSVVGGPLHF. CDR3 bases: TGTGCCAGCAGCGTAGTGGGGGGGCCCCTCCACTTT.

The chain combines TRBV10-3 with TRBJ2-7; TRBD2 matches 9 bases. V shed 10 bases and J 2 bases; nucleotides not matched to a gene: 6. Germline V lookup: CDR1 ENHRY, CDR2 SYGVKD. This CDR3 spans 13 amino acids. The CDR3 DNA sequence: TGTGCCACCCTAGCGGGGCCACCCTACGAGCAGTACTTC. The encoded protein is CATLAGPPYEQYF.